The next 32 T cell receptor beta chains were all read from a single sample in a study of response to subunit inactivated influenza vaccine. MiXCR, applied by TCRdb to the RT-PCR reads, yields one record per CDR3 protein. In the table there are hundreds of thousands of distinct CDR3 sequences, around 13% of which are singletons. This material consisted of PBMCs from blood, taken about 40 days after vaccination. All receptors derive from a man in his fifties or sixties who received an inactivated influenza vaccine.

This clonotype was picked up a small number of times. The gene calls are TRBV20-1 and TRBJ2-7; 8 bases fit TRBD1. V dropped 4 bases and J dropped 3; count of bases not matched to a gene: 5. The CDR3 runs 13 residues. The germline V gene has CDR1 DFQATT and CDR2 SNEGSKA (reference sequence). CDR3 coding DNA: TGCAGTGCTATACGAGGGACAGGCTACGAGCAGTACTTC. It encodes CSAIRGTGYEQYF.

The DNA for the CDR3 is TGCGCCAGCAGCCCGAGTGGCAGACTTTACAATGAGCAGTTCTTC. Its translation: CASSPSGRLYNEQFF. The rearrangement uses TRBV4-3 and TRBJ2-1; no reliable D call. Germline-derived CDR1 and CDR2 are LGHNA and YSLEER. V shed 4 bases and J shed 4 bases, with 14 bases lying between them. This CDR3 has 15 residues.

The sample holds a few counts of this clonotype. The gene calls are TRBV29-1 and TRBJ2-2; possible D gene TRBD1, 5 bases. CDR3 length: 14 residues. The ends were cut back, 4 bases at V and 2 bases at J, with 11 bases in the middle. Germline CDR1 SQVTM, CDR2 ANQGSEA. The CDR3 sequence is CSVGGRVNTGELFF. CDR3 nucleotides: TGCAGCGTTGGAGGCAGGGTCAACACCGGGGAGCTGTTTTTT.

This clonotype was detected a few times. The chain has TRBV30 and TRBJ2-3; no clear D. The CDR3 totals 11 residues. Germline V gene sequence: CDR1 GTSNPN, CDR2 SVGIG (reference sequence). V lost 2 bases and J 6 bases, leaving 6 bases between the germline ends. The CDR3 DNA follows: TGTGCCTGGAGTAATCGGGATACGCAGTATTTT. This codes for CAWSNRDTQYF. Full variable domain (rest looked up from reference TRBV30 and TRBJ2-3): SQTIHQWPATLVQPVGSPLSLECTVEGTSNPNLYWYRQAAGRGLQLLFYSVGIGQISSEVPQNLSASRPQDRQFILSSKKLLLSDSGFYLCAWSNRDTQYFGPGTRLTVL.

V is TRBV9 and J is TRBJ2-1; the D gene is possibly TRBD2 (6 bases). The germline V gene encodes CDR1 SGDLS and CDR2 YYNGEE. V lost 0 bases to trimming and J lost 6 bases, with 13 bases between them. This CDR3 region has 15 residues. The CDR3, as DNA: TGTGCCAGCAGCGTAGCCAGCGGGCCCCCCAATGAGCAGTTCTTC. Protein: CASSVASGPPNEQFF.

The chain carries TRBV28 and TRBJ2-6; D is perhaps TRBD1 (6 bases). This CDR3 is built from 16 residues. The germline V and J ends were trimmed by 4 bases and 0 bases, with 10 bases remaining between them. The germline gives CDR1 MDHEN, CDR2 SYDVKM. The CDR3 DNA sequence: TGTGCCAGCAGTTCTACAGGGTACTCTGGGGCCAACGTCCTGACTTTC. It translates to CASSSTGYSGANVLTF. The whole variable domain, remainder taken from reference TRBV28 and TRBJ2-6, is DVKVTQSSRYLVKRTGEKVFLECVQDMDHENMFWYRQDPGLGLRLIYFSYDVKMKEKGDIPEGYSVSREKKERFSLILESASTNQTSMYLCASSSTGYSGANVLTFGAGSRLTVL.

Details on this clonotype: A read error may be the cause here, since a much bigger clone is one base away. The DNA for the CDR3 is TGCGCCAGCAGCTTGCCCGGGAAGGCGACCCAGCACTTC. Translated: CASSLPGKATQHF. This sequence joins TRBV5-1 and TRBJ2-5, with TRBD2 as a possible D gene (5 bases). This CDR3 is 13 amino acids long. The germline gives CDR1 SGHRS, CDR2 YFSETQ.

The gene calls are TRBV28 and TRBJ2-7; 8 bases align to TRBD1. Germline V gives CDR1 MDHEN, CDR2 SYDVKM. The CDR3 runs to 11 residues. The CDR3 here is CATGQVYEQYF. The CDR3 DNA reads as TGTGCTACGGGACAGGTCTACGAGCAGTACTTC.

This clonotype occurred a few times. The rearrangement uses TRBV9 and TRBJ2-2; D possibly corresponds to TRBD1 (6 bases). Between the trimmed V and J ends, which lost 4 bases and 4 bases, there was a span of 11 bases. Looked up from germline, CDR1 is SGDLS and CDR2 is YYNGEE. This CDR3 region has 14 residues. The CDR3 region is CASSPQGSTGELFF. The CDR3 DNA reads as TGTGCCAGCAGCCCCCAGGGGAGCACCGGGGAGCTGTTTTTT.

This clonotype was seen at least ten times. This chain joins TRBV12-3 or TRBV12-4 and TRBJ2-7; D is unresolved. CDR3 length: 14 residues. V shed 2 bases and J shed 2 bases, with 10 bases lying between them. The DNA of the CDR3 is TGTGCCAGCAGTTTATGGGCTATGACCTACGAGCAGTACTTC. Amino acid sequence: CASSLWAMTYEQYF.

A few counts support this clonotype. The CDR3, as DNA: TGTGCCACCAGTGATTCACAGTCTCCGACAGGGGGCTACAATGAGCAGTTCTTC. Protein: CATSDSQSPTGGYNEQFF. The chain combines TRBV24-1 with TRBJ2-1; 9 nucleotides match TRBD1. The trim removed 2 bases at V and 3 bases at J, leaving 10 bases unmatched. Germline V gene data show CDR1 as KGHDR and CDR2 as SFDVKD. The CDR3 covers 18 residues.

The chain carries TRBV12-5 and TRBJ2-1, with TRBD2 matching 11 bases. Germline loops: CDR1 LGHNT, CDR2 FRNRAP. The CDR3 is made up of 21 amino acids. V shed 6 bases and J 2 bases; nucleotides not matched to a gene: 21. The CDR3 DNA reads TGTGCTAGTGGCCAGGGGAGAGGGCCCTCGGCTAGCGGGGGGACCTACAATGAGCAGTTCTTC. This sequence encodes CASGQGRGPSASGGTYNEQFF.

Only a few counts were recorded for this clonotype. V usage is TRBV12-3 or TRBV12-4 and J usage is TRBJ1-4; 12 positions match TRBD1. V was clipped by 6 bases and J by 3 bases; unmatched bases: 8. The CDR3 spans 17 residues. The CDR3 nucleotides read TGTGCCAGCAGAACCGGGACAGGGGGCGGCTCTAATGAAAAACTGTTTTTT. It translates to CASRTGTGGGSNEKLFF.

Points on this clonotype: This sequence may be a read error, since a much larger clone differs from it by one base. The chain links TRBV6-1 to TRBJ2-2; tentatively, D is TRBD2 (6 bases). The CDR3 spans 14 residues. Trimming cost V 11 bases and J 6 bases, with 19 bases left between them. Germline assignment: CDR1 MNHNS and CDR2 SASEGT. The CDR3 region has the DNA TGTGCCTCCAGCGGGTGTAGCTTTCCCGGGGAGCTGTTTTTT. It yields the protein CASSGCSFPGELFF.

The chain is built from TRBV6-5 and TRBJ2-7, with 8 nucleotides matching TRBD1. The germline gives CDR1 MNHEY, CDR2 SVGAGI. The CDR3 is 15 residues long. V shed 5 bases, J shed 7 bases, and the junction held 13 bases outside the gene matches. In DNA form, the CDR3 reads TGTGCCAGCAGTAACAGGGGGGATCCCTCTGGAGAGCAGTACTTC. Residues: CASSNRGDPSGEQYF.

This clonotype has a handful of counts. CDR3 sequence reads: CGLLGDTGELFF. In nucleotides, the CDR3 is TGTGGCTTGCTTGGTGACACCGGGGAGCTGTTTTTT. This chain uses TRBV7-9 with TRBJ2-2; D not certain. This CDR3 region has 12 residues. Germline CDR1 and CDR2: SEHNR and FQNEAQ (reference sequence).

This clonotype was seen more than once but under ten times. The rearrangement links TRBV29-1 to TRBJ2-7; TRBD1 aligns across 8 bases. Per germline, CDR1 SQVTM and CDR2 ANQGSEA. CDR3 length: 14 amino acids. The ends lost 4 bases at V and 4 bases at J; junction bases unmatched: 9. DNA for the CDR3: TGCAGCGTTGTCGGACCGGGACAGGATTACGAGCAGTACTTC. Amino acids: CSVVGPGQDYEQYF.

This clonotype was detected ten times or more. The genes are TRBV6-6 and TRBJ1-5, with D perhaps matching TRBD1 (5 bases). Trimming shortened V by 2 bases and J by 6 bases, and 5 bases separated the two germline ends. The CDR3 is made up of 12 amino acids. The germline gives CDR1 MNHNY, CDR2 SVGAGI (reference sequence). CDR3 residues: CASSYQGQPQHF. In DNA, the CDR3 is TGTGCCAGCAGTTACCAGGGTCAGCCCCAGCATTTT.

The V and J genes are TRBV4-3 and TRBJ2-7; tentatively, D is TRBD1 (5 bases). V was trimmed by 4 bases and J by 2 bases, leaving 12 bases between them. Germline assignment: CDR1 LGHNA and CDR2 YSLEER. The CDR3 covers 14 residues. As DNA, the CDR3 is TGCGCCAGCAGCCGTCAGAAGGGGCCCTACGAGCAGTACTTC. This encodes CASSRQKGPYEQYF.

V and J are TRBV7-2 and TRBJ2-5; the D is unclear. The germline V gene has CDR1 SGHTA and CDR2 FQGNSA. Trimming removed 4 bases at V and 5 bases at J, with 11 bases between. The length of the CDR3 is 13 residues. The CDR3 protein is CASSSTPWETQYF. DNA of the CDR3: TGTGCCAGCAGCTCCACCCCTTGGGAGACCCAGTACTTC.

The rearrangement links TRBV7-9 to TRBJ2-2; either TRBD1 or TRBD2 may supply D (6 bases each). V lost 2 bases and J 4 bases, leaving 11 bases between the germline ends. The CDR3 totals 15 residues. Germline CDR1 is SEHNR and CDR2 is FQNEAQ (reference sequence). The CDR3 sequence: CASSLRGDGTGELFF. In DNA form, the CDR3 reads TGTGCCAGCAGCTTAAGGGGGGACGGCACCGGGGAGCTGTTTTTT.

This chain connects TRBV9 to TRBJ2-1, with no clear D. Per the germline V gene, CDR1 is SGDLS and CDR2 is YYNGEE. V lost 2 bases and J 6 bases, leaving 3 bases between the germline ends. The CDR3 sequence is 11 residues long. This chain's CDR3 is CASSVSNEQFF. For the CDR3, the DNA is TGTGCCAGCAGCGTTAGCAATGAGCAGTTCTTC. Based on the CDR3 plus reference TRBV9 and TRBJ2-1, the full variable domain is DSGVTQTPKHLITATGQRVTLRCSPRSGDLSVYWYQQSLDQGLQFLIQYYNGEERAKGNILERFSAQQFPDLHSELNLSSLELGDSALYFCASSVSNEQFFGPGTRLTVL.

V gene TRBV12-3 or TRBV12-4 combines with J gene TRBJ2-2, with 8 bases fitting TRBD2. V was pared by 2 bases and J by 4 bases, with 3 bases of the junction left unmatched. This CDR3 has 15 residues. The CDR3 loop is CASSLTSGITGELFF. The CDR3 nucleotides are TGTGCCAGCAGTTTAACTAGCGGAATCACCGGGGAGCTGTTTTTT.

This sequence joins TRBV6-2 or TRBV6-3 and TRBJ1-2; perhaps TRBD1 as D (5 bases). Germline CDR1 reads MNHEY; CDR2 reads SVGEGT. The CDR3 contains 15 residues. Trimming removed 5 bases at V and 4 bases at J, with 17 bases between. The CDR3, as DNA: TGTGCCAGCAGTGACGAGACAGAAACCTTCTATGGCTACACCTTC. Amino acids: CASSDETETFYGYTF.

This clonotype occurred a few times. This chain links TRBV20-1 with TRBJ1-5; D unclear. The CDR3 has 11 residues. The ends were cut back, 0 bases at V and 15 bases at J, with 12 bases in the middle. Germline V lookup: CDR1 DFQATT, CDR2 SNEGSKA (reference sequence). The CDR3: CSARDQGSAHF. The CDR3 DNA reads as TGCAGTGCTAGAGATCAAGGGTCGGCGCATTTT.

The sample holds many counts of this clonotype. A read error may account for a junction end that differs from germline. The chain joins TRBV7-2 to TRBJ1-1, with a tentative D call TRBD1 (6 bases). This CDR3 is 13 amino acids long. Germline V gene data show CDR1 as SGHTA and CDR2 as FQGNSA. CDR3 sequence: CASSLGRRGEAFF. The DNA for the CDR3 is TGTGCCAGCAGCTTAGGGCGGAGGGGGGAAGCCTTCTTT.

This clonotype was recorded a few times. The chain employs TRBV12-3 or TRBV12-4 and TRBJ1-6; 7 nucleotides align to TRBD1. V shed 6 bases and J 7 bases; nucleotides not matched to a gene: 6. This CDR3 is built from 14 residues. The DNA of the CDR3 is TGTGCCAGCAGCGCTACAGGGGAGAATTCACCCCTCCACTTT. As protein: CASSATGENSPLHF.

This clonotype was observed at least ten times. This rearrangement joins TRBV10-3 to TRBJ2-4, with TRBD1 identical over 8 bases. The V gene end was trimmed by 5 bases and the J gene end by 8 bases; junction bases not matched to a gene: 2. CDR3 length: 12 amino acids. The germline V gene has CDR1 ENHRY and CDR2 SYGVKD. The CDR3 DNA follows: TGTGCCATCAGTCCGACAGGGGACATTCAGTACTTC. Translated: CAISPTGDIQYF.

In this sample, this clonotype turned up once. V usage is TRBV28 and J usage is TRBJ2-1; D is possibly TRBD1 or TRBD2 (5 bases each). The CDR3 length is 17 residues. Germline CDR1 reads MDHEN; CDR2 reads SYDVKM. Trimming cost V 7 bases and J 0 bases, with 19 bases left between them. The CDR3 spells CASMVQPGTSSYNEQFF. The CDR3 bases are TGTGCCAGCATGGTTCAACCCGGGACGAGCTCCTACAATGAGCAGTTCTTC. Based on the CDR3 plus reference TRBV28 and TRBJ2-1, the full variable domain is DVKVTQSSRYLVKRTGEKVFLECVQDMDHENMFWYRQDPGLGLRLIYFSYDVKMKEKGDIPEGYSVSREKKERFSLILESASTNQTSMYLCASMVQPGTSSYNEQFFGPGTRLTVL.

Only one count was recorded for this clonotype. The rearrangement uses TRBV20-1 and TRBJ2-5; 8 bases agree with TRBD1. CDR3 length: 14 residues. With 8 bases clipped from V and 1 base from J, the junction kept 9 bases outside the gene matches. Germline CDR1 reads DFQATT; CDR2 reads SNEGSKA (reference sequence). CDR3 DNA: TGCAGTACAGACAGGGGACCTCTCCAAGAGACCCAGTACTTC. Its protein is CSTDRGPLQETQYF.

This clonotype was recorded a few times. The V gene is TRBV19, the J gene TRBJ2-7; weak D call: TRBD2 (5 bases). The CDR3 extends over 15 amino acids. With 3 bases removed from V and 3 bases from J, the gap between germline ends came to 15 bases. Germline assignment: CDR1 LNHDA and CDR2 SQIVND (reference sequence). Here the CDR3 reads CASSISWESFYEQYF. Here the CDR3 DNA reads TGTGCCAGTAGTATTTCTTGGGAGAGTTTCTACGAGCAGTACTTC.

The CDR3: CASSSRGEQFF. CDR3 bases: TGTGCCAGCAGTTCCCGCGGTGAGCAGTTCTTC. The rearrangement links TRBV12-3 or TRBV12-4 to TRBJ2-1, with unresolved D. V was shortened by 4 bases and J by 9 bases, with 7 bases between the two germline ends. The CDR3 is 11 residues long.